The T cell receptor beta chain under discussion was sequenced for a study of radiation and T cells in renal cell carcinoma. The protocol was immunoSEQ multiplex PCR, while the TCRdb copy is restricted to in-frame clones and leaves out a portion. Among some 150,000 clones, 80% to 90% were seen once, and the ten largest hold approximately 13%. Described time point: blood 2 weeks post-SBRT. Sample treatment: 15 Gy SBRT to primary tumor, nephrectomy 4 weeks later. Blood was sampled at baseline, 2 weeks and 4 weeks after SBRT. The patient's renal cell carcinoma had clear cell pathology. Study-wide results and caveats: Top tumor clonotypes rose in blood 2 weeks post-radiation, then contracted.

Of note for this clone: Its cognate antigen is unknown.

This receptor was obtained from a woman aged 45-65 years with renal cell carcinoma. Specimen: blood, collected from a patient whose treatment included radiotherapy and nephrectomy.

The CDR3 DNA follows: TGTGCCAGCAGTTTCACCCCCACGGTGCCCTACGAGCAGTACTTC. It codes for CASSFTPTVPYEQYF. This sequence joins TRBV27 and TRBJ2-7; no clear D gene. The V gene's germline CDR1 is MNHEY and CDR2 SMNVEV (reference sequence). With 3 bases removed from V and 2 bases from J, the gap between germline ends came to 14 bases. CDR3 length: 15 residues.